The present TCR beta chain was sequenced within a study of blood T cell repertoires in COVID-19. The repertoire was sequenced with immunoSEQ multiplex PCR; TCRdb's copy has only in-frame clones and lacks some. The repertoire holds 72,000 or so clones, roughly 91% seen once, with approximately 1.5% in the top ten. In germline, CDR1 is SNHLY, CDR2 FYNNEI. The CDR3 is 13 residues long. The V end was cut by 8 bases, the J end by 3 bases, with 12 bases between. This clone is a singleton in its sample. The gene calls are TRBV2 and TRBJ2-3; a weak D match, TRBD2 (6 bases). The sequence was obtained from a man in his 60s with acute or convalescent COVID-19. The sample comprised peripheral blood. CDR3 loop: CASERLGTDTQYF. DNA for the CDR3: TGTGCCAGCGAGAGACTAGGGACAGATACGCAGTATTTT.